Included here is one TCR beta chain sequence, with context. The antigen remains undetermined. TCRdb derives one entry per CDR3 protein from the 5' RACE reads, leaving out DNA. The repertoire table contains 130,000 to 150,000 distinct CDR3 sequences. The data were obtained in a study of T cells expressing NK-cell markers. Notes on the study in general: A range of roughly 1.0-8% of CD8+ T cells consisted of dominant NKG2C+ clonotypes in roughly 6 donors. Uncertainty persisted over the HCMV specificity of expanded NKG2C+ T cell clones.

Looked up from germline, CDR1 is SGDLS and CDR2 is YYNGEE. The CDR3 loop spans 12 amino acids. Sequenced input: blood T cells: a sorted CD56 or NKG2C T cell subset, CD4+ or CD8+ T cells, or bulk PBMC T cells (not recorded which). The receptor comes from a man aged 18 to 30 in good health. The rearrangement links TRBV9 to TRBJ2-2. CDR3 region: CASERRAGELFF.